This T cell receptor beta chain was recovered during a study of T cell responses to AZD1222 COVID-19 vaccine. TCRdb's copy holds only in-frame clones and misses some; the assay was immunoSEQ multiplex PCR. Found here are more than 95,000 clones, about 90% of them singletons; the top ten hold approximately 10%. For this clone: Its antigen is undetermined.

Trimming pared 10 bases from V and 10 bases from J, leaving 17 bases between. CDR1 is SNHLY and CDR2 is FYNNEI in the germline V gene. The CDR3 totals 13 residues. General study results and limits: It was only a handful of AZD1222 recipients who were seropositive at baseline.

The specimen comprised peripheral blood, sampled on day 0 of AZD1222 vaccination. This chain links TRBV2 with TRBJ1-6; a weak D match, TRBD1 (5 bases). The sequence was obtained from an adult in good health. The CDR3 DNA follows: TGTGCCATCGAGCTTAGCAGGGTGTCACCCCTCCACTTT. Translated, it gives CAIELSRVSPLHF.